Sequencing of this T cell receptor beta chain was carried out in a study of T cell changes during pregnancy in multiple sclerosis. The J segment lost 7 bases and the V segment lost 7 bases, leaving 16 bases of the junction unmatched. The V gene's germline CDR1 is LNHDA and CDR2 SQIVND (reference sequence). There are 17 residues in the CDR3. Data came from immunoSEQ multiplex PCR; TCRdb stores just in-frame clones and leaves some out. The data show under 85,000 clones, with just over 90% seen just once and 0.2% to 0.25% held by the top ten. The source of this sequence is a female donor with multiple sclerosis, enrolled in a pregnancy study. The chain employs TRBV19 and TRBJ1-5; 10 nucleotides align to TRBD1. Sequencing was performed on CD4+ T cells from peripheral blood mononuclear cells, taken before pregnancy. The CDR3: CASTFLVGTGAVQPQHF. CDR3 coding DNA: TGTGCCAGTACCTTTCTTGTTGGGACAGGGGCAGTCCAGCCCCAGCATTTT. The variable domain in full, with the rest retrieved from reference TRBV19 and TRBJ1-5, is DGGITQSPKYLFRKEGQNVTLSCEQNLNHDAMYWYRQDPGQGLRLIYYSQIVNDFQKGDIAEGYSVSREKKESFPLTVTSAQKNPTAFYLCASTFLVGTGAVQPQHFGDGTRLSIL.